The subject of this entry is one TCR beta chain. The antigen it recognizes is unknown. No much larger clone is present one base from it, and per-base qualities are unavailable. This record comes from a study of CD8+ T cells in alopecia areata (dated by TCRdb to 2017 to 2018). At the level of the whole study: To study T cell clonal expansion in alopecia areata, the researchers applied high-throughput TCRbeta sequencing to both the C3H/HeJ mouse model and human patients. RNA came from the PAXgene miRNA kit for fixed scalp, the miRNeasy kit for PBMCs, and the RNeasy kit for mouse skin. In humans, TCRbeta sequencing was performed on scalp tissue and on sorted CD4+ and CD8+ peripheral blood T cells from healthy controls and from patients with patchy or totalis/universalis alopecia areata. Clonality in the scalp was compared among normal scalp (n=4), patchy alopecia areata scalp (n=8), and alopecia totalis/universalis scalp (n=8). immunoSEQ multiplex PCR using 35 Vbeta forward primers and 13 Jbeta reverse primers was used to amplify TCRbeta CDR3 regions.

The germline V gene (reference sequence) sets CDR1 to MNHEY and CDR2 to SMNVEV. The CDR3 measures 14 amino acids from cysteine to phenylalanine. The sequence is cut down to CDR3 DNA, 42 bases in frame from base 1. V loses 5 bases, J loses 0 bases, and the germline ends lie 11 bases apart. Peripheral blood and lesional scalp punch biopsies were obtained from patients with alopecia areata. PBMCs were separated by density centrifugation and stained for CD3, CD4 and CD8, after which CD4+ and CD8+ T cells were sorted on a FACSAria. Untreated alopecia areata patients were recruited as part of a multicenter biomarker study. In five patients from the biomarker study, blood CD8+ T cells were sorted further into NKG2D-low and NKG2D-high fractions. Library method: the immunoSEQ multiplex PCR assay. RNA was extracted from all samples and reverse transcribed into cDNA, which served as template for TCR sequencing. SuperScript III was used for first-strand cDNA synthesis, primed with a 2:1 mix of oligo-dT and random hexamers. A synthetic immune receptor repertoire was used to assess amplification bias, and residual bias was removed computationally. The original pipeline was this. Raw reads were preprocessed for error removal, and CDR3 was defined according to IMGT conventions as running from the conserved cysteine to phenylalanine. Clonality was computed by normalizing Shannon entropy by log2 of the number of productive unique TCRs and subtracting the result from 1. Whether scalp clones were CD4 or CD8 was inferred by matching scalp TCRbeta sequences against CD4 and CD8 repertoires sorted from blood. TCRdb mirrors the immuneACCESS table, restricted to in-frame sequences. Some clones are absent from its copies; in checked studies, under half trace to an unresolved V gene, and the reason for the others is unknown. V and J calls and clone size are as listed in that table; D and trimming were resolved from the DNA. This sample comprises roughly 60,000 clones, around 44% of them detected only once. Just over 50% of the sample rests with the top ten.

Summary of the overall study and its limitations: Compared with mice, TCR sequences shared between patients were less clear, possibly partly because of HLA diversity across the patient population. Scalp TCR repertoire analysis is complicated because resident alphabeta T cells in normal human skin are also sequenced, whereas mouse skin is dominated by gammadelta T cells. Lesional scalp, especially in alopecia totalis/universalis, showed higher clonality and more expanded CD8+ clones than normal scalp, suggesting antigenic drive.

The sample comprised NKG2D-low CD8+ T cells sorted from blood. Interpreted using the paper, the cell subset or site label stands for: sorted CD8+ NKG2D-low blood T cells. Rearrangement joined TRBV27 to TRBJ2-7, with no confident D gene call. This clonotype was sampled from a human donor with alopecia areata. The bases read TGTGCCAGCAGTATCGGACGGCTCTCCTACGAGCAGTACTTC. Its translation is CASSIGRLSYEQYF.